The 9 T cell receptor beta chains listed next were all sequenced from one sample in a study of CD8 T cells in Susac syndrome (dated by TCRdb to between 2018 and 2020). Receptors were amplified or captured by the immunoSEQ multiplex PCR assay. RNA was extracted using the RNeasy kit, and about 0.5 to 1 microgram was reverse transcribed with random hexamers. TCRdb applied fastp at Q25 and MiXCR to the public reads, then kept only in-frame beta chains. CDR3 protein duplicates are merged, each entry listing the most common genes and DNA. The sample data list a few hundred thousand distinct CDR3 sequences, and about 95% of these were observed just once. The ten largest clones represent 0.082% of the sample. Sample: CD4+ T cells from PBMCs. The origin of the receptors is a human donor with multiple sclerosis.

V gene TRBV20-1 combines with J gene TRBJ2-5; TRBD1 agrees at 9 bases. CDR1 is DFQATT and CDR2 is SNEGSKA in the germline V gene (reference sequence). The trim removed 7 bases at V and 5 bases at J, leaving 8 bases unmatched. The CDR3 length is 13 residues. CDR3 region: CSVGTGPGETQYF. In DNA, the CDR3 is TGCAGTGTCGGGACAGGGCCTGGGGAGACCCAGTACTTC.

The chain links TRBV7-9 to TRBJ1-5; D unclear. Germline CDR1 and CDR2: SEHNR and FQNEAQ (reference sequence). V shed 5 bases and J shed 1 base, with 9 bases lying between them. The CDR3 totals 14 residues. CDR3: CASSPGMSNQPQHF. The CDR3, as DNA: TGTGCCAGCAGCCCCGGAATGAGCAATCAGCCCCAGCATTTT.

The chain links TRBV5-1 to TRBJ1-1; a weak D match, TRBD1 (5 bases). The V and J ends lost 0 bases and 1 base respectively, with 7 bases between them. Germline V gene data show CDR1 as SGHRS and CDR2 as YFSETQ. The CDR3 totals 14 residues. The CDR3 DNA is TGCGCCAGCAGCTTGGGGGACGGGAACACTGAAGCTTTCTTT. Its translation: CASSLGDGNTEAFF.

V usage is TRBV2 and J usage is TRBJ1-1, with D hard to call. The germline CDR1 and CDR2 sequences are SNHLY and FYNNEI. The V end was cut by 4 bases, the J end by 11 bases, with 17 bases between. The length of the CDR3 is 13 residues. This CDR3 is CASSVIQQRGAFF. Here the CDR3 DNA reads TGTGCCAGCAGTGTAATCCAGCAGCGAGGGGCTTTCTTT. The variable domain in full, with the rest retrieved from reference TRBV2 and TRBJ1-1, is EPEVTQTPSHQVTQMGQEVILRCVPISNHLYFYWYRQILGQKVEFLVSFYNNEISEKSEIFDDQFSVERPDGSNFTLKIRSTKLEDSAMYFCASSVIQQRGAFFGQGTRLTVV.

The chain combines TRBV7-9 with TRBJ2-5; a possible D gene is TRBD1 (5 bases). The germline V gene encodes CDR1 SEHNR and CDR2 FQNEAQ (reference sequence). CDR3 length equals 14 residues. Trimming shortened V by 4 bases and J by 5 bases, and 14 bases separated the two germline ends. This chain's CDR3 is CASSSPWGQETQYF. The CDR3 nucleotides read TGTGCCAGCAGCTCCCCGTGGGGCCAGGAGACCCAGTACTTC.

The rearrangement uses TRBV20-1 and TRBJ1-1; no definite D call. The CDR3 is 10 amino acids. Germline V gene lookup returns CDR1 DFQATT and CDR2 SNEGSKA (reference sequence). The ends were cut back, 6 bases at V and 7 bases at J, with 9 bases in the middle. CDR3 sequence (DNA): TGCAGTGCGAGCGGGTTTGAAGCTTTCTTT. This sequence encodes CSASGFEAFF.

V and J are TRBV30 and TRBJ1-1; possibly TRBD1 for D (5 bases). The CDR3 spans 14 residues. Germline CDR1 is GTSNPN and CDR2 is SVGIG (reference sequence). V lost 4 bases to trimming and J lost 1 base, with 13 bases between them. Here the CDR3 DNA reads TGTGCCTGGAAAAGAGCGCAGGGGAACACTGAAGCTTTCTTT. Amino acid sequence: CAWKRAQGNTEAFF.

The gene calls are TRBV15 and TRBJ2-3; D gene unclear. Germline lookup yields CDR1 LNHNV and CDR2 YYDKDF (reference sequence). Between the trimmed V and J ends, which lost 6 bases and 0 bases, there was a span of 7 bases. This CDR3 is 13 amino acids long. CDR3 in DNA: TGTGCCACCAGACGCCCTAGCACAGATACGCAGTATTTT. Amino acids: CATRRPSTDTQYF.

This chain links TRBV12-3 or TRBV12-4 with TRBJ1-2; TRBD1 is a possible D gene (5 bases). The CDR3 is 14 amino acids. Trimming took off 2 bases at V and 6 bases at J, with 13 bases between the two ends. CDR3 nucleotides: TGTGCCAGCAGTTTAATGGGGCGTTCGGATGGCTACACCTTC. Its protein is CASSLMGRSDGYTF.